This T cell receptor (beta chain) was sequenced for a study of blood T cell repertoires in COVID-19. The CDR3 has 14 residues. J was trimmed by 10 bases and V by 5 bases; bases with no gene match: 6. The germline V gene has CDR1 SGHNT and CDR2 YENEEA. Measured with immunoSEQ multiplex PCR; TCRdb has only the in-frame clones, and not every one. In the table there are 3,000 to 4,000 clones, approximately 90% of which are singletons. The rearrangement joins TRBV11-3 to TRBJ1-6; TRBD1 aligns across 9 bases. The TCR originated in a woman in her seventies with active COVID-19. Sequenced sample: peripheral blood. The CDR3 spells CASSMDRGRSPLHF. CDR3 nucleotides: TGTGCCAGCAGCATGGACAGGGGAAGATCACCCCTCCACTTT.